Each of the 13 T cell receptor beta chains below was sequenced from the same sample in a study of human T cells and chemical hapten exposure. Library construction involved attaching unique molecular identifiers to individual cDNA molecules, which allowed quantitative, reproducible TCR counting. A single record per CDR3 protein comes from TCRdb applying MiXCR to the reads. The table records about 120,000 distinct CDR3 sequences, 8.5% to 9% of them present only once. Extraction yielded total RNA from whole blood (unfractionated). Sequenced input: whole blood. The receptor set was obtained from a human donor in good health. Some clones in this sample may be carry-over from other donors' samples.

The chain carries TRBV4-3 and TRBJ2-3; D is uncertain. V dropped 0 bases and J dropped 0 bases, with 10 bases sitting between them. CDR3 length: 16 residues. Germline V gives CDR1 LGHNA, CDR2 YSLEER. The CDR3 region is CASSQESLDSTDTQYF. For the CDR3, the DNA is TGCGCCAGCAGCCAAGAGTCCTTGGACAGCACAGATACGCAGTATTTT.

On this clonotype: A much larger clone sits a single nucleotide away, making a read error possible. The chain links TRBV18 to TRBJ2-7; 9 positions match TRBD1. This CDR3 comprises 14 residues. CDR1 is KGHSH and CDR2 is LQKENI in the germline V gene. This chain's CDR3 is CVSSPPDRGYEQYF. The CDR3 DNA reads TGTGTCAGCTCACCACCGGACAGGGGTTACGAGCAGTACTTC.

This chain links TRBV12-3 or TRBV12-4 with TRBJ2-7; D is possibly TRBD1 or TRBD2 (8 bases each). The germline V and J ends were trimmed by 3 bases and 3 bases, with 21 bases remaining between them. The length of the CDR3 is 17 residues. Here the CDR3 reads CASSFSGDRSVDYEQYF. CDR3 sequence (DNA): TGTGCCAGCAGTTTTAGCGGGGACAGGTCAGTGGACTACGAGCAGTACTTC.

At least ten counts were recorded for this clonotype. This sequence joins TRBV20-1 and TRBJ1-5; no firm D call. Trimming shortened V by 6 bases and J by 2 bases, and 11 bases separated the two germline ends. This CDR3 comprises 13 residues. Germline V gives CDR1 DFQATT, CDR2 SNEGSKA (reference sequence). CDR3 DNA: TGCAGTGCCACCGGCCCCGGCAATCAGCCCCAGCATTTT. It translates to CSATGPGNQPQHF.

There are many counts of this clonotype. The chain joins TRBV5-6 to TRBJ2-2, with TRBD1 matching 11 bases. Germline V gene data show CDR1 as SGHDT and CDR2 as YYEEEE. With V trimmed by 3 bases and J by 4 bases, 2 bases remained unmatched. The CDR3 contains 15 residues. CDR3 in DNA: TGTGCCAGCAGCTACGGGACAGGGGGCACCGGGGAGCTGTTTTTT. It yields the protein CASSYGTGGTGELFF. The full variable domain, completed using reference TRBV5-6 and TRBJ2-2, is DAGVTQSPTHLIKTRGQQVTLRCSPKSGHDTVSWYQQALGQGPQFIFQYYEEEERQRGNFPDRFSGHQFPNYSSELNVNALLLGDSALYLCASSYGTGGTGELFFGEGSRLTVL.

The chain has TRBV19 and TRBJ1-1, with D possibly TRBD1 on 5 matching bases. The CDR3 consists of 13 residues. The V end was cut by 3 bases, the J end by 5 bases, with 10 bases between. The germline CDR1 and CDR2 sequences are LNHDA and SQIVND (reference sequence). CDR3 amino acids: CASSIQGGTEAFF. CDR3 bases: TGTGCCAGTAGTATCCAGGGTGGGACTGAAGCTTTCTTT.

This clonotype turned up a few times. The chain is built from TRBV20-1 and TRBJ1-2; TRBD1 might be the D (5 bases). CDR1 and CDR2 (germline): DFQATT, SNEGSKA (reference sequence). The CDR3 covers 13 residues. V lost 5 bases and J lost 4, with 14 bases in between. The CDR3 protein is CSAWTGDGYGYTF. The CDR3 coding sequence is TGCAGTGCTTGGACCGGGGACGGCTATGGCTACACCTTC.

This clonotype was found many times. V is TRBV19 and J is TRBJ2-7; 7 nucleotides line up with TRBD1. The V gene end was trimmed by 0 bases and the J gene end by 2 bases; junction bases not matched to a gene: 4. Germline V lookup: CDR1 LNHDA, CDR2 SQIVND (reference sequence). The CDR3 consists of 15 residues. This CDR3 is CASSIEGQRTYEQYF. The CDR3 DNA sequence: TGTGCCAGTAGTATAGAGGGACAGCGAACCTACGAGCAGTACTTC.

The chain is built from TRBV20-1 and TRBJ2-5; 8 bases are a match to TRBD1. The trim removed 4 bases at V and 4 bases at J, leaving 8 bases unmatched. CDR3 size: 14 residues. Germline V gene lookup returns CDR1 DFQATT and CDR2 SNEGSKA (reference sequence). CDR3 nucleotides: TGCAGTGCTAATTTTCAGGGGGCCGGAGAGACCCAGTACTTC. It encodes CSANFQGAGETQYF.

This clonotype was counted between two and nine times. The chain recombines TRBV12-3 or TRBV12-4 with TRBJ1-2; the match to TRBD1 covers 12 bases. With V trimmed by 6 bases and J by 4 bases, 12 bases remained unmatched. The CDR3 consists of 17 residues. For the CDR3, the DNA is TGTGCCAGCAGGCTAGGGACAGGGGGCGCGTGGCGCTATGGCTACACCTTC. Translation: CASRLGTGGAWRYGYTF.

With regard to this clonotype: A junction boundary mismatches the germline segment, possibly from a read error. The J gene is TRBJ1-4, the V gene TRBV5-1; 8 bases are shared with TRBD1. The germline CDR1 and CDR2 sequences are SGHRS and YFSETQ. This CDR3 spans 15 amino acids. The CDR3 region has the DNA TGCGCCGGCAGCTCGACAGGGGTAACTAATGAAAAACTGTTTTTT. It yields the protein CAGSSTGVTNEKLFF.

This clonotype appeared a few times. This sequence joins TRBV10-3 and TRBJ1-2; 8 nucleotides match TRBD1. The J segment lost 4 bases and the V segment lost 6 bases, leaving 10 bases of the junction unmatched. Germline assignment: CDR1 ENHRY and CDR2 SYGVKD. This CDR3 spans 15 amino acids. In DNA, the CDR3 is TGTGCCATCAGGAGCGGACAGGGCGGACTCTATGGCTACACCTTC. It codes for CAIRSGQGGLYGYTF.

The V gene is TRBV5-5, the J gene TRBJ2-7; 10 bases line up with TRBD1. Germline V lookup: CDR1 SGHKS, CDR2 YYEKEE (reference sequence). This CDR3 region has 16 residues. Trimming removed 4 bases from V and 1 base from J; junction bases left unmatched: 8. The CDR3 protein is CASSGKGQGLSYEQYF. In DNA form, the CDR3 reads TGTGCCAGCAGCGGAAAGGGACAGGGGTTGTCCTACGAGCAGTACTTC.